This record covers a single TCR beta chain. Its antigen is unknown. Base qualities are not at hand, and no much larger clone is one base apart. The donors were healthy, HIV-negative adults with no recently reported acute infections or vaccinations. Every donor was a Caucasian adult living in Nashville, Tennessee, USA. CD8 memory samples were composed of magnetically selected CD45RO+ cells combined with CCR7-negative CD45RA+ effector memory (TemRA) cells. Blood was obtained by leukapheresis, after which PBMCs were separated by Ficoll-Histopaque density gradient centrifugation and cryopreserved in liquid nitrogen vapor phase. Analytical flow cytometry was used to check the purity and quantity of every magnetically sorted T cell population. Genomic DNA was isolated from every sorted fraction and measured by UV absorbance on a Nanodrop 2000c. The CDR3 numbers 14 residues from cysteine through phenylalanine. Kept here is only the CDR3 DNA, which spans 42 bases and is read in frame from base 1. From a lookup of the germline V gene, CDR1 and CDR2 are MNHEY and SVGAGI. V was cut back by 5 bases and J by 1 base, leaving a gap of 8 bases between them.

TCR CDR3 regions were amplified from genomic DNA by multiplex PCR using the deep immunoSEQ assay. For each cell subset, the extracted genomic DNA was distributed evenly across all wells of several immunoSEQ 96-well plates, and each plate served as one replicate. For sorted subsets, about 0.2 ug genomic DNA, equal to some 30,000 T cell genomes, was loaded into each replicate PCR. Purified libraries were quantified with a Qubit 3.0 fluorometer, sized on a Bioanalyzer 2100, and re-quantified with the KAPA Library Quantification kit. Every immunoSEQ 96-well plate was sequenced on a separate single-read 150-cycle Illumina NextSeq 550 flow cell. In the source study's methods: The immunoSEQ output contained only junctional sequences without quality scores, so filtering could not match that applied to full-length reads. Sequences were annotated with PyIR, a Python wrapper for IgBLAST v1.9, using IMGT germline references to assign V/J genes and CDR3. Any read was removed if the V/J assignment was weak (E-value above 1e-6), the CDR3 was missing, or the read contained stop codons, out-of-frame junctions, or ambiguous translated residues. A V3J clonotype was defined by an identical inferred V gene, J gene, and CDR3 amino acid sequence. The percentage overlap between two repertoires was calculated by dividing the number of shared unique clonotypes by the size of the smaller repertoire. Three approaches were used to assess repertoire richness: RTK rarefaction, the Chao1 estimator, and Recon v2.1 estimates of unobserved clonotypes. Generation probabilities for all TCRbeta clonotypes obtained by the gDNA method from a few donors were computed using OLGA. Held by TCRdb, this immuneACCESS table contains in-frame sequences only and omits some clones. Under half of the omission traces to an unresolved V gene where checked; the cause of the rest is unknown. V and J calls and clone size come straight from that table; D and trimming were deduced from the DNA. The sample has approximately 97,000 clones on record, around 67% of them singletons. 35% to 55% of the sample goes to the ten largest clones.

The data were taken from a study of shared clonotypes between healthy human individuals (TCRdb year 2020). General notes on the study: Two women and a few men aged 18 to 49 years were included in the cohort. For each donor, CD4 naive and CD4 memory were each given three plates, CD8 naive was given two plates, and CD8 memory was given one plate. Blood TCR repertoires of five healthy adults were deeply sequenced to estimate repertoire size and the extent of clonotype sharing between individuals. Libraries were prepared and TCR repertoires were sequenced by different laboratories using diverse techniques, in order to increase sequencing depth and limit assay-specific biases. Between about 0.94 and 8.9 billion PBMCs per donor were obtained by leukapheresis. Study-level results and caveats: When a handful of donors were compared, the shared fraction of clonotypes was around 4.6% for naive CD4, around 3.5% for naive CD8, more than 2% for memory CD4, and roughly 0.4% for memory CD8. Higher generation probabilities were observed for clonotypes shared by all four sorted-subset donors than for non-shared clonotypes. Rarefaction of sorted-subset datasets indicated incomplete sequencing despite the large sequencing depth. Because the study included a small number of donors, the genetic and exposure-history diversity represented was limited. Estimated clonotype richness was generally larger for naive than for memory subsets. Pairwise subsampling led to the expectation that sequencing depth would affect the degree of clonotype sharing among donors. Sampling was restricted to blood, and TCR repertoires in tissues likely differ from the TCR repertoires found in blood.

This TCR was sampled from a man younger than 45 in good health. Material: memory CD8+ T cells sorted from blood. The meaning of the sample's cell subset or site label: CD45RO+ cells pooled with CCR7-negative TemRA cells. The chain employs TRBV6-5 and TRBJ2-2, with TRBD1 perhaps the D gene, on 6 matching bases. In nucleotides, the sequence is TGTGCCAGCAGTAGGACAGTGAACACCGGGGAGCTGTTTTTT. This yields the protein CASSRTVNTGELFF.